What follows are 28 T cell receptor beta chains derived from one specimen sequenced in a study of human T cells and chemical hapten exposure. The sample's time point: patch test 3, about 24 weeks after DPC sensitization. Specified treatment: therapeutic diphenylcyclopropenone sensitization with weekly scalp DPC. MiXCR, applied by TCRdb to the RACE reads, yields one record per CDR3 protein. The repertoire has 45,000 to 60,000 distinct CDR3 sequences, over 10% of them found once; the top ten carry 2% to 3%. Sequenced material: whole blood, taken in connection with sensitization to the hapten diphenylcyclopropenone (DPC). The origin of the receptors is a man aged 25-40 years with alopecia areata. Some clones in this sample may be carry-over from other donors' samples.

This clonotype was seen a few times. The chain joins TRBV7-2 to TRBJ1-2; perhaps TRBD1 as D (5 bases). CDR1 and CDR2 from the germline V gene are SGHTA and FQGNSA. The CDR3 is 15 amino acids. V dropped 3 bases and J dropped 0 bases, with 11 bases sitting between them. CDR3 DNA: TGTGCCAGCAGCTTGGGGACTCTTTCTAACTATGGCTACACCTTC. Translated, it gives CASSLGTLSNYGYTF.

This sequence joins TRBV10-3 and TRBJ2-3; TRBD1 matches 11 bases. J was trimmed by 1 base and V by 4 bases; bases with no gene match: 16. Germline values: CDR1 ENHRY, CDR2 SYGVKD. This CDR3 is built from 20 residues. The CDR3 DNA reads TGTGCCATCAGTGCCTATCCCTGGGGACAGGGGGTCGAGGGCACAGATACGCAGTATTTT. It is translated as CAISAYPWGQGVEGTDTQYF.

The chain joins TRBV20-1 to TRBJ2-6, with D unresolved. CDR3 size: 15 residues. CDR1 is DFQATT, CDR2 SNEGSKA, per germline (reference sequence). With 0 bases removed from V and 1 base from J, the gap between germline ends came to 7 bases. Here the CDR3 DNA reads TGCAGTGCTAGAGAAGGCGGATCTGGGGCCAACGTCCTGACTTTC. Translated: CSAREGGSGANVLTF.

The chain links TRBV6-2 or TRBV6-3 to TRBJ2-7; D unresolved. The CDR3 length is 12 residues. Germline V gene sequence: CDR1 MNHEY, CDR2 SVGEGT. V was pared by 2 bases and J by 2 bases, with 4 bases between. CDR3 nucleotides: TGTGCCAGCAGTTACGCTACCTACGAGCAGTACTTC. Translating gives CASSYATYEQYF.

This clonotype was counted between two and nine times. The rearrangement joins TRBV7-9 to TRBJ2-3; D is possibly TRBD2 (6 bases). The CDR3 runs 19 residues. Germline loops: CDR1 SEHNR, CDR2 FQNEAQ (reference sequence). Trimming shortened V by 5 bases and J by 1 base, and 25 bases separated the two germline ends. The CDR3 is CASSGSRGQRASGTDTQYF. CDR3 sequence (DNA): TGTGCCAGCAGCGGTTCTAGGGGTCAACGGGCTAGCGGCACAGATACGCAGTATTTT. The whole variable domain, filled in from reference TRBV7-9 and TRBJ2-3, reads DTGVSQNPRHKITKRGQNVTFRCDPISEHNRLYWYRQTLGQGPEFLTYFQNEAQLEKSRLLSDRFSAERPKGSFSTLEIQRTEQGDSAMYLCASSGSRGQRASGTDTQYFGPGTRLTVL.

The V gene is TRBV12-3 or TRBV12-4, the J gene TRBJ2-2; 7 bases map to TRBD2. V lost 1 base, J lost 4 bases, and 3 bases stayed unmatched. There are 15 residues in the CDR3. CDR3 DNA sequence: TGTGCCAGCAGTTTAGTCGGCGGGGGCACCGGGGAGCTGTTTTTT. It encodes CASSLVGGGTGELFF.

The chain joins TRBV5-4 to TRBJ1-1, with D tentatively TRBD1 (6 bases). This CDR3 contains 14 residues. V was pared by 6 bases and J by 2 bases, with 14 bases between. Per germline, CDR1 SGHNT and CDR2 YYREEE (reference sequence). The CDR3 spells CASKTTGLNTEAFF. The CDR3 nucleotides read TGTGCCAGCAAGACTACAGGGTTAAACACTGAAGCTTTCTTT. The full variable domain, in which reference TRBV5-4 and TRBJ1-1 provide the parts outside the CDR3, is ETGVTQSPTHLIKTRGQQVTLRCSSQSGHNTVSWYQQALGQGPQFIFQYYREEENGRGNFPPRFSGLQFPNYSSELNVNALELDDSALYLCASKTTGLNTEAFFGQGTRLTVV.

The chain joins TRBV24-1 to TRBJ2-4; D is possibly TRBD1 (6 bases). CDR1 and CDR2 from the germline V gene are KGHDR and SFDVKD. V lost 4 bases and J 13 bases, leaving 19 bases between the germline ends. The CDR3 covers 14 residues. DNA for the CDR3: TGTGCCACCAGTGAGTCCGGGACAATGGTTGTCCAGTACTTC. It specifies CATSESGTMVVQYF.

The rearrangement links TRBV5-1 to TRBJ1-2, with D hard to call. Trimming removed 0 bases from V and 2 bases from J, with 8 bases in between. Germline CDR1 is SGHRS and CDR2 is YFSETQ. The CDR3 consists of 14 residues. CDR3: CASSLASQNYGYTF. The DNA for the CDR3 is TGCGCCAGCAGCTTGGCGAGTCAGAACTATGGCTACACCTTC.

This clonotype was seen a handful of times. This rearrangement joins TRBV18 to TRBJ2-1, with D hard to call. This CDR3 is 12 amino acids long. Germline assignment: CDR1 KGHSH and CDR2 LQKENI. Trimming pared 4 bases from V and 8 bases from J, leaving 9 bases between. CDR3 protein: CASSLGFDEQFF. The CDR3 nucleotides are TGTGCCAGCTCACTGGGGTTCGATGAGCAGTTCTTC.

This clonotype came up a few times. The genes are TRBV6-2 or TRBV6-3 and TRBJ2-6; D assignment may be TRBD1 or TRBD2 (5 bases each). V dropped 6 bases and J dropped 4 bases, with 13 bases sitting between them. Germline V gives CDR1 MNHEY, CDR2 SVGEGT. The CDR3 totals 15 residues. The CDR3 coding sequence is TGTGCCAGCAGCTCCCGGGGCGCCGGGGCCAACGTCCTGACTTTC. It translates to CASSSRGAGANVLTF.

This clonotype turned up a few times. The rearrangement uses TRBV6-5 and TRBJ2-1, with 9 bases matching TRBD1. Germline V lookup: CDR1 MNHEY, CDR2 SVGAGI. CDR3 size: 15 residues. V was pared by 5 bases and J by 4 bases, with 6 bases of the junction left unmatched. As DNA, the CDR3 is TGTGCCAGCAGTAAAGACAGGGGGTTTTACAATGAGCAGTTCTTC. Residues: CASSKDRGFYNEQFF.

In its sample, this clonotype was seen many times. The chain links TRBV5-1 to TRBJ1-1; D call uncertain. Germline-derived CDR1 and CDR2 are SGHRS and YFSETQ. The CDR3 runs 13 residues. V lost 3 bases, J lost 0 bases, and 6 bases lay in between. The CDR3 loop is CASSSMVNTEAFF. The CDR3 DNA follows: TGCGCCAGCAGCTCGATGGTGAACACTGAAGCTTTCTTT. Combining the CDR3 with reference TRBV5-1 and TRBJ1-1 gives the whole variable domain KAGVTQTPRYLIKTRGQQVTLSCSPISGHRSVSWYQQTPGQGLQFLFEYFSETQRNKGNFPGRFSGRQFSNSRSEMNVSTLELGDSALYLCASSSMVNTEAFFGQGTRLTVV.

The table lists this clonotype with many counts. This chain joins TRBV12-3 or TRBV12-4 and TRBJ1-2; D may be TRBD1 (6 bases). The germline V and J ends were trimmed by 3 bases and 2 bases, with 16 bases remaining between them. This CDR3 spans 16 amino acids. The CDR3 bases are TGTGCCAGCAGTTTGGGGCAGGGGCCTCGAAACTATGGCTACACCTTC. Translation gives CASSLGQGPRNYGYTF.

This clonotype showed up many times. The chain combines TRBV6-1 with TRBJ2-7; 13 bases align to TRBD2. This CDR3 is 15 amino acids long. CDR1 MNHNS and CDR2 SASEGT come from the germline V gene. Unmatched junction bases numbered 1, after V lost 4 bases and J lost 1 base. DNA for the CDR3: TGTGCCAGCAGTGCGACTAGCGGGGGGTCCTACGAGCAGTACTTC. Translating gives CASSATSGGSYEQYF.

This clonotype was counted ten times or more. The chain carries TRBV7-9 and TRBJ2-5, with 10 bases lining up with TRBD2. This CDR3 comprises 14 residues. Germline-derived CDR1 and CDR2 are SEHNR and FQNEAQ (reference sequence). The V segment lost 3 bases and the J segment 3 bases; nucleotides outside the gene matches: 1. In DNA, the CDR3 is TGTGCCAGCAGCTTCGGGACTAGCGAAGAGACCCAGTACTTC. It encodes CASSFGTSEETQYF. The full variable domain, completed using reference TRBV7-9 and TRBJ2-5, is DTGVSQNPRHKITKRGQNVTFRCDPISEHNRLYWYRQTLGQGPEFLTYFQNEAQLEKSRLLSDRFSAERPKGSFSTLEIQRTEQGDSAMYLCASSFGTSEETQYFGPGTRLLVL.

The CDR3 DNA reads as TGTGCCAGCAGTTTACTAGCGGGACCCTCCTACGAGCAGTACTTC. Translating gives CASSLLAGPSYEQYF. The J gene is TRBJ2-7, the V gene TRBV28; TRBD2 aligns across 9 bases. The CDR3 covers 15 residues. CDR1 is MDHEN and CDR2 is SYDVKM in the germline V gene. V was clipped by 2 bases and J by 0 bases; unmatched bases: 2.

V and J are TRBV25-1 and TRBJ1-6; the D gene is possibly TRBD1 (5 bases). V lost 6 bases and J lost 9, with 18 bases in between. The CDR3 is 15 residues long. The V gene's germline CDR1 is MGHDK and CDR2 SYGVNS. As DNA, the CDR3 is TGTGCCAGCAGACGGGGGGTGGTTAGAGGTTCACCCCTCCACTTT. This codes for CASRRGVVRGSPLHF.

The V and J genes are TRBV3-1 and TRBJ1-1; D gene ambiguous. CDR1 and CDR2 from the germline V gene are LGHDT and YNNKEL (reference sequence). This CDR3 has 13 amino acids. Trimming removed 2 bases at V and 11 bases at J, with 15 bases between. The CDR3 region has the DNA TGTGCCAGCAGCCAACCGGGAGGGAATTGGGCTTTCTTT. Protein: CASSQPGGNWAFF.

This clonotype occurred many times. The rearrangement uses TRBV27 and TRBJ2-2, with TRBD1 as a possible D gene (6 bases). Germline V gene sequence: CDR1 MNHEY, CDR2 SMNVEV (reference sequence). This CDR3 has 15 amino acids. The ends were cut back, 5 bases at V and 2 bases at J, with 12 bases in the middle. The CDR3: CASSETGLNTGELFF. For the CDR3, the DNA is TGTGCCAGCAGTGAGACAGGACTCAACACCGGGGAGCTGTTTTTT.

This clonotype came up many times. The chain is built from TRBV28 and TRBJ2-7; 8 nucleotides agree with TRBD1. The CDR3 length is 15 residues. Germline values: CDR1 MDHEN, CDR2 SYDVKM. With V trimmed by 6 bases and J by 3 bases, 10 bases remained unmatched. This chain's CDR3 is CASSGAGTGIYEQYF. In DNA form, the CDR3 reads TGTGCCAGCAGCGGAGCCGGGACAGGCATCTACGAGCAGTACTTC.

This clonotype was seen repeatedly, ten times or more. The chain recombines TRBV12-3 or TRBV12-4 with TRBJ2-7, with a weak D call TRBD2 (5 bases). The CDR3 is 11 residues long. Trimming took off 3 bases at V and 7 bases at J, with 7 bases between the two ends. The chain's CDR3 is CASSFRGEQYF. CDR3 bases: TGTGCCAGCAGTTTTCGGGGAGAGCAGTACTTC.

This clonotype appeared many times. The CDR3 bases are TGTGCCAGCAGCGGTTGGAGATCGGGCAATGAGCAGTTCTTC. This gives the protein CASSGWRSGNEQFF. The chain uses TRBV2 and TRBJ2-1; D is ambiguous. The CDR3 runs 14 residues. Germline CDR1 reads SNHLY; CDR2 reads FYNNEI. Trimming stripped 6 bases from V and 6 bases from J, with 15 bases between. The variable domain in full, with the rest retrieved from reference TRBV2 and TRBJ2-1, is EPEVTQTPSHQVTQMGQEVILRCVPISNHLYFYWYRQILGQKVEFLVSFYNNEISEKSEIFDDQFSVERPDGSNFTLKIRSTKLEDSAMYFCASSGWRSGNEQFFGPGTRLTVL.

This chain uses TRBV9 with TRBJ2-1; 7 nucleotides align to TRBD1. The junction had 4 bases not matched to a gene; V was cut back by 0 bases and J by 4 bases. This CDR3 spans 15 amino acids. Germline V gene data show CDR1 as SGDLS and CDR2 as YYNGEE. CDR3 sequence: CASSVEGTAYNEQFF. CDR3 bases: TGTGCCAGCAGCGTAGAGGGGACAGCTTACAATGAGCAGTTCTTC.

This clonotype showed up just a few times. Here the CDR3 DNA reads TGTGCCAGCAGCCGTGACGAGAACTATGGCTACACCTTC. Its protein product is CASSRDENYGYTF. V usage is TRBV7-2 and J usage is TRBJ1-2; no definite D call. Germline V CDR1 and CDR2: SGHTA, FQGNSA. Deletions cut 5 bases from V and 2 bases from J, with 9 bases between. CDR3 length: 13 residues.

The table lists this clonotype with many counts. The chain's CDR3 is CASSLAGGQGDFDEQYF. CDR3 nucleotides: TGTGCCAGCAGCTTGGCAGGGGGACAGGGGGATTTCGACGAGCAGTACTTC. The J gene is TRBJ2-7, the V gene TRBV7-9, with 11 bases matching TRBD1. CDR1 SEHNR and CDR2 FQNEAQ come from the germline V gene (reference sequence). V lost 3 bases, J lost 5 bases, and 12 bases stayed unmatched. The CDR3 consists of 17 residues.

This clonotype was counted between two and nine times. The chain carries TRBV19 and TRBJ1-5; D is unclear. The length of the CDR3 is 14 residues. Trimming took off 6 bases at V and 0 bases at J, with 9 bases between the two ends. Looked up from germline, CDR1 is LNHDA and CDR2 is SQIVND (reference sequence). This CDR3 is CASSQSISNQPQHF. The CDR3 DNA reads TGTGCCAGTAGCCAGTCTATTAGCAATCAGCCCCAGCATTTT.

This clonotype has only a few counts. The genes are TRBV5-1 and TRBJ2-7; 7 nucleotides match TRBD2. J lost 6 bases, V lost 3 bases, and 9 bases had no gene match. CDR1 and CDR2 (germline): SGHRS, YFSETQ. This CDR3 contains 14 residues. CDR3 coding DNA: TGCGCCAGCAGCTGGGAGGGTGGAACCTCCGAGCAGTACTTC. Translation: CASSWEGGTSEQYF.